One sample yielded the 23 T cell receptor beta chains listed below, sequenced in a study of shared T cell receptors in the human thymus. Produced via immunoSEQ multiplex PCR; TCRdb's table is partial and in-frame only. The sample yields about 660,000 clones, 85% to 90% seen once. The same specimen was also included in a second study, on human thymus T cells.

The sequenced sample consisted of thymocytes. These receptors originate from a boy in the first two years of life with a congenital heart defect.

The chain is built from TRBV4-1 and TRBJ2-6; a possible D gene is TRBD1 (8 bases). The V gene lost 4 bases and the J gene lost 0 bases, with 16 bases spanning the gap. Germline V gene data show CDR1 as MGHRA and CDR2 as YSYEKL. CDR3 length: 18 amino acids. The CDR3 protein is CASSLGTGGGSGANVLTF. As DNA, the CDR3 is TGCGCCAGCAGCCTTGGCACAGGGGGGGGCTCTGGGGCCAACGTCCTGACTTTC.

The chain employs TRBV27 and TRBJ2-1; perhaps TRBD2 as D (6 bases). Deletions cut 5 bases from V and 10 bases from J, with 36 bases between. Germline V CDR1 and CDR2: MNHEY, SMNVEV (reference sequence). The CDR3 runs 20 residues. In DNA, the CDR3 is TGTGCCAGCAGTCTGGGGGGACCGGCGGCGCCCCGCAGTGATGGCGTAGAGCAGTTCTTC. This codes for CASSLGGPAAPRSDGVEQFF.

The CDR3 coding sequence is TGTGCCAGCAGCAAAGTTCACAGGTGGGGTAACACTGAAGCTTTCTTT. Translating gives CASSKVHRWGNTEAFF. The rearrangement joins TRBV21-1 to TRBJ1-1; the D call TRBD1 from the table was never checked on the DNA. TRBV21-1 is designated a pseudogene. This CDR3 is built from 16 residues.

This clone appeared a few times. The V call is TRBV6-1, the J call TRBJ1-5; 10 bases agree with TRBD1. CDR3 length: 15 residues. Looked up from germline, CDR1 is MNHNS and CDR2 is SASEGT. The V and J ends lost 4 bases and 6 bases, in that order; junction bases with no gene match: 6. CDR3 loop: CASSATGTGVQPQHF. CDR3 nucleotides: TGTGCCAGCAGTGCTACCGGGACAGGGGTTCAGCCCCAGCATTTT.

The V call is TRBV28, the J call TRBJ2-7; no definite D call. In germline, CDR1 is MDHEN, CDR2 SYDVKM. Trimming took off 2 bases at V and 0 bases at J, with 11 bases between the two ends. The CDR3 runs to 15 residues. Written as DNA, the CDR3 is TGTGCCAGCAGTTTAGCCAGACGGAGCTCCTACGAGCAGTACTTC. Its protein product is CASSLARRSSYEQYF.

On this clone itself: The same CDR3 is also encoded by other DNA sequences in this sample. CDR3 sequence reads: CASSLTSGNTGELFF. CDR3 nucleotides: TGCGCCAGCAGCTTGACTAGCGGGAACACCGGGGAGCTGTTTTTT. The V and J genes are TRBV5-1 and TRBJ2-2; 8 bases align to TRBD2. The germline gives CDR1 SGHRS, CDR2 YFSETQ. V trimming: 1 base; J trimming: 1 base; junction bases outside the gene matches: 0. CDR3 length: 15 amino acids.

The chain employs TRBV5-6 and TRBJ2-1; D is possibly TRBD2 (6 bases). The CDR3 sequence is 14 residues long. V was clipped by 3 bases and J by 8 bases, with 15 bases between them. Germline CDR1 is SGHDT and CDR2 is YYEEEE. CDR3 bases: TGTGCCAGCAGCTCCTTTACTAGCAGGGATGAGCAGTTCTTC. Translated: CASSSFTSRDEQFF.

The CDR3 protein is CASRSGRRESNQPQHF. Written as DNA, the CDR3 is TGTGCCAGCCGTTCTGGCCGGAGGGAAAGCAATCAGCCCCAGCATTTT. The V and J genes are TRBV27 and TRBJ1-5; D remains ambiguous. The CDR3 extends over 16 amino acids. The V gene's germline CDR1 is MNHEY and CDR2 SMNVEV (reference sequence). Trimming removed 8 bases from V and 1 base from J, with 18 bases in between.

The chain recombines TRBV15 with TRBJ2-7, with D possibly TRBD1 on 6 matching bases. Germline CDR1 and CDR2: LNHNV and YYDKDF (reference sequence). V lost 4 bases, J lost 6 bases, and 28 bases lay in between. The CDR3 covers 18 residues. The CDR3 sequence is CATSTSGAYWGPYFEQYF. The CDR3 nucleotides read TGTGCCACCAGCACTTCAGGGGCCTACTGGGGGCCCTATTTCGAGCAGTACTTC.

The V and J genes are TRBV6-1 and TRBJ2-3; 8 nucleotides align to TRBD2. From germline, CDR1 is MNHNS and CDR2 SASEGT. Unmatched junction bases numbered 12, after V lost 4 bases and J lost 0 bases. CDR3 length equals 18 residues. In DNA, the CDR3 is TGTGCCAGCAGTGGAGGGATTACTAGCGGAGCTAGCACAGATACGCAGTATTTT. This encodes CASSGGITSGASTDTQYF.

The rearrangement joins TRBV27 to TRBJ1-4; D not certain. This CDR3 has 13 amino acids. Looked up from germline, CDR1 is MNHEY and CDR2 is SMNVEV (reference sequence). Trimming removed 6 bases at V and 5 bases at J, with 10 bases between. The CDR3 protein is CASSPWPNEKLFF. CDR3 bases: TGTGCCAGCAGCCCGTGGCCCAATGAAAAACTGTTTTTT.

The rearrangement uses TRBV4-3 and TRBJ2-7; weak D call: TRBD1 (5 bases). V dropped 4 bases and J dropped 3 bases, with 13 bases sitting between them. Germline V CDR1 and CDR2: LGHNA, YSLEER. This CDR3 is built from 14 residues. As DNA, the CDR3 is TGCGCCAGCAGCCCCGGGTACCAGGGCTACGAGCAGTACTTC. Encoded protein: CASSPGYQGYEQYF.

This clone was seen once. V usage is TRBV6-5 and J usage is TRBJ1-4, with TRBD1 matching over 11 bases. The germline gives CDR1 MNHEY, CDR2 SVGAGI. V lost 5 bases, J lost 7 bases, and 6 bases stayed unmatched. CDR3 length: 15 amino acids. CDR3 DNA sequence: TGTGCCAGCAGTGGGGGGGGACAGGGGGGTGAAAAACTGTTTTTT. It yields the protein CASSGGGQGGEKLFF.

V is TRBV27 and J is TRBJ2-7; 7 bases match TRBD1. The CDR3 loop spans 15 amino acids. J lost 5 bases, V lost 3 bases, and 10 bases had no gene match. The V gene's germline CDR1 is MNHEY and CDR2 SMNVEV (reference sequence). The CDR3 DNA follows: TGTGCCAGCAGTTTTTGGGGTCCCAGGGGGAACGAGCAGTACTTC. Its protein is CASSFWGPRGNEQYF.

The genes are TRBV5-1 and TRBJ2-4, with 8 bases fitting TRBD1. Germline CDR1 and CDR2: SGHRS and YFSETQ. V shed 3 bases and J 0 bases; nucleotides not matched to a gene: 17. This CDR3 is 20 amino acids long. CDR3 protein: CASSSGPQGAISVAKNIQYF. CDR3 nucleotide sequence: TGCGCCAGCAGCTCTGGCCCGCAGGGGGCTATATCTGTAGCCAAAAACATTCAGTACTTC.

The chain links TRBV15 to TRBJ1-4; D is undetermined. Looked up from germline, CDR1 is LNHNV and CDR2 is YYDKDF (reference sequence). The CDR3 is 16 residues long. V shed 0 bases and J shed 8 bases, with 16 bases lying between them. The CDR3 sequence: CATSRDFAGSGEKLFF. For the CDR3, the DNA is TGTGCCACCAGCAGAGATTTCGCGGGGTCGGGAGAAAAACTGTTTTTT. Drawing the rest from reference TRBV15 and TRBJ1-4, the complete variable domain is DAMVIQNPRYQVTQFGKPVTLSCSQTLNHNVMYWYQQKSSQAPKLLFHYYDKDFNNEADTPDNFQSRRPNTSFCFLDIRSPGLGDTAMYLCATSRDFAGSGEKLFFGSGTQLSVL.

The chain combines TRBV11-3 with TRBJ2-7, with a weak D call TRBD2 (5 bases). CDR1 and CDR2 from the germline V gene are SGHNT and YENEEA. The V gene lost 2 bases and the J gene lost 0 bases, with 23 bases spanning the gap. CDR3 length: 19 amino acids. This CDR3 reads CASSLSAGEKGEGSYEQYF. The CDR3, as DNA: TGTGCCAGCAGCTTAAGCGCCGGGGAGAAAGGAGAAGGCTCCTACGAGCAGTACTTC.

The chain has TRBV4-3 and TRBJ2-7; 13 bases are shared with TRBD2. The junction had 8 bases not matched to a gene; V was cut back by 3 bases and J by 3 bases. Germline V gene data show CDR1 as LGHNA and CDR2 as YSLEER. The CDR3 extends over 17 amino acids. The DNA for the CDR3 is TGCGCCAGCAGCCAGGGCTCCAGGACTAGCGGGAGCTACGAGCAGTACTTC. It specifies CASSQGSRTSGSYEQYF.

This rearrangement joins TRBV6-1 to TRBJ1-2, with D maybe TRBD1 (5 bases). CDR3 size: 14 residues. Trimming stripped 5 bases from V and 6 bases from J, with 16 bases between. CDR1 and CDR2 from the germline V gene are MNHNS and SASEGT. In DNA form, the CDR3 reads TGTGCCAGCAGTCTCTGGGCAGGGAGGAATGGCTACACCTTC. Translating gives CASSLWAGRNGYTF.

In DNA, the CDR3 is TGTGCCAGCAGCGGGGCCCTTGCTTCGGACAGGGCCGGTGTAGAGACCCAGTACTTC. This codes for CASSGALASDRAGVETQYF. The chain uses TRBV9 and TRBJ2-5; 8 positions match TRBD1. Trimming removed 3 bases from V and 4 bases from J; junction bases left unmatched: 20. Germline CDR1 is SGDLS and CDR2 is YYNGEE. The CDR3 runs to 19 residues.

V gene TRBV12-2 combines with J gene TRBJ2-7; the table names TRBD2, a call not compared with the DNA. TRBV12-2 is recorded as a pseudogene. The CDR3 is made up of 13 amino acids. In DNA, the CDR3 is TGTGCAAGTTGGAGGATGGTCGCCTACGAGCAGTACTTC. This codes for CASWRMVAYEQYF.

A single count supports this clone. The genes are TRBV10-1 and TRBJ2-7, with TRBD2 matching over 10 bases. After removal of 6 bases from V and 2 bases from J, the junction contained 10 bases not matched to a gene. This CDR3 is built from 16 residues. Germline CDR1 reads WNHNN; CDR2 reads SYGVQD (reference sequence). CDR3 amino acids: CASSATLAGKTYEQYF. The CDR3 region has the DNA TGCGCCAGCAGCGCCACACTAGCGGGAAAAACCTACGAGCAGTACTTC.

The rearrangement links TRBV5-1 to TRBJ2-2; TRBD2 agrees at 9 bases. Germline V gives CDR1 SGHRS, CDR2 YFSETQ. Unmatched junction bases numbered 6, after V lost 0 bases and J lost 3 bases. CDR3 length equals 17 residues. DNA of the CDR3: TGCGCCAGCAGCTTGGGGGTAGCGGGAGTGGACACCGGGGAGCTGTTTTTT. This codes for CASSLGVAGVDTGELFF.